This T cell receptor beta chain was retrieved from a study of shared clonotypes between healthy human individuals. General study results and limits: Only blood was sampled, and tissue TCR repertoires likely differ from blood ones.

Over several immunoSEQ plates, each subset's genomic DNA was distributed in even portions. Assay: immunoSEQ multiplex PCR; the TCRdb copy retains only in-frame clones and omits some. The data contain about 2.4 million clones, 93% of them seen just once; the ten biggest clones take up about 0.38%. V lost 1 base to trimming and J lost 0 bases; unmatched junction nucleotides: 11. There are 19 residues in the CDR3. Germline V gives CDR1 SGHRS, CDR2 YFSETQ. The study drew its donors from healthy HIV-negative adults without recent acute infections or vaccinations. Worth noting for this clone: The antigen is unknown.

Source material: naive CD4+ T cells from PBMCs. Subset noted: CD45RA+ positively selected. The TCR originated in a man between 18 and 35 years old in good health. Some clones in this sample may be carry-over from other donors' samples. V gene TRBV5-1 combines with J gene TRBJ2-2, with 8 bases that match TRBD1. The CDR3 loop reads CASSLSGQGSETNTGELFF. Here the CDR3 DNA reads TGCGCCAGCAGCTTGTCCGGACAGGGTTCCGAAACGAACACCGGGGAGCTGTTTTTT.